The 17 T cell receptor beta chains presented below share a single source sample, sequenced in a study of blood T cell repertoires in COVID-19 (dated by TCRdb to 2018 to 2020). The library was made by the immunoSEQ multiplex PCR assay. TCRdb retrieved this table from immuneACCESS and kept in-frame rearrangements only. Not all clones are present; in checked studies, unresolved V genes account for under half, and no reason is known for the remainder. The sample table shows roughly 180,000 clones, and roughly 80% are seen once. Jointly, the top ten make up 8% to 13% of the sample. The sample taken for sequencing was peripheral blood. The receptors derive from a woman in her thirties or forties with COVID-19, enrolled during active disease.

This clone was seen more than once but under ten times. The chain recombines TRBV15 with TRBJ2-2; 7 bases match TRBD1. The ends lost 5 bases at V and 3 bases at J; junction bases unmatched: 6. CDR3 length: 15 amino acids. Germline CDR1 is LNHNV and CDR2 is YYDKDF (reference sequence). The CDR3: CATSVWDRDTGELFF. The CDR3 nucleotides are TGTGCCACCAGCGTATGGGACAGAGACACCGGGGAGCTGTTTTTT.

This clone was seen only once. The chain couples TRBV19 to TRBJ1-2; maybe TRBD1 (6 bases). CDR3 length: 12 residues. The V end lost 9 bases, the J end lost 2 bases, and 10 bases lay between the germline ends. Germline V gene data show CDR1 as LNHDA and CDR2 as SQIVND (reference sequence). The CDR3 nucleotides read TGTGCCAGCGAGGGACAAAACTATGGCTACACCTTC. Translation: CASEGQNYGYTF.

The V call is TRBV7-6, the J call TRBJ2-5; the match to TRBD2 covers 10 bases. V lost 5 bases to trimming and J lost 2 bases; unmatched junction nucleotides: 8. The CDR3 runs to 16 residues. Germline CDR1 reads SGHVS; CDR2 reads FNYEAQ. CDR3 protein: CASSPQTSGWQETQYF. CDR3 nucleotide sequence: TGTGCCAGCAGCCCCCAGACTAGCGGGTGGCAAGAGACCCAGTACTTC.

The CDR3 region is CASSVVGRDGEQFF. CDR3 DNA: TGTGCCAGCAGCGTAGTTGGGAGGGACGGTGAGCAGTTCTTC. The chain combines TRBV9 with TRBJ2-1; the match to TRBD2 covers 7 bases. J gave up 9 bases and V 0 bases, and 6 bases lay outside the gene matches. The CDR3 sequence is 14 residues long. Germline CDR1 and CDR2: SGDLS and YYNGEE.

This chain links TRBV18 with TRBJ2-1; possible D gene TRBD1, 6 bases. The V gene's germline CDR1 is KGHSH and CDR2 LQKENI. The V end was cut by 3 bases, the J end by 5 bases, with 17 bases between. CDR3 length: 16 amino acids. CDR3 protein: CASSPTGTGSHNEQFF. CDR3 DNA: TGTGCCAGCTCACCGACGGGCACAGGGTCCCACAATGAGCAGTTCTTC.

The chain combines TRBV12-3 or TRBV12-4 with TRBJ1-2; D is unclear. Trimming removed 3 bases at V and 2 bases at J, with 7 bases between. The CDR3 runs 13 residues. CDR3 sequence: CASSLSGNYGYTF. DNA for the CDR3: TGTGCCAGCAGTTTGTCCGGGAACTATGGCTACACCTTC.

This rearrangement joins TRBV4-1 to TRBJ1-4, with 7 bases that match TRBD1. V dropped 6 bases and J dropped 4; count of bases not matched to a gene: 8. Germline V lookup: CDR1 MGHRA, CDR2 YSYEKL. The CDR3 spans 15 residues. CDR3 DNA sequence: TGCGCCAGCAGACGGGACAGAGCCTATAATGAAAAACTGTTTTTT. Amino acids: CASRRDRAYNEKLFF.

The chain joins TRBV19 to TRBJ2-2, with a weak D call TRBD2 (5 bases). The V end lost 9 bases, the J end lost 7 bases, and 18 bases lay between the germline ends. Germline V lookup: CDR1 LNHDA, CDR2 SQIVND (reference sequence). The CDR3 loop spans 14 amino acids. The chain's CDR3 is CASFPGWGGGELFF. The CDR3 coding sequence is TGTGCCAGCTTCCCGGGGTGGGGTGGCGGGGAGCTGTTTTTT.

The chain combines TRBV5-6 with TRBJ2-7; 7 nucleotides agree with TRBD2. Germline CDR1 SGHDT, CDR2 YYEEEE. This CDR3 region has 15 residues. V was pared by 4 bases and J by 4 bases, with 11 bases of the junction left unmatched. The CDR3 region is CASSGGREGPYEQYF. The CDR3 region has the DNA TGTGCCAGCAGCGGGGGAAGGGAGGGTCCTTACGAGCAGTACTTC.

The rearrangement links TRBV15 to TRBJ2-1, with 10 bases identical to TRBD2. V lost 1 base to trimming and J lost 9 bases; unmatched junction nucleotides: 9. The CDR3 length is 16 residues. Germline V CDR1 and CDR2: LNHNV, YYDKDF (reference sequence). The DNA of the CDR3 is TGTGCCACCAGCAGAGTAGTGCTAGCGGGAGAGGGTGAGCAGTTCTTC. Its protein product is CATSRVVLAGEGEQFF.

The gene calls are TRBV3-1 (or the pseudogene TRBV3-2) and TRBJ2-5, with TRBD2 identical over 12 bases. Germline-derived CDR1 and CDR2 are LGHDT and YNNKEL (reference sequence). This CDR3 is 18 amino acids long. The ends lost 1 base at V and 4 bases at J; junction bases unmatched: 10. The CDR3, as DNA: TGTGCCAGCAGCCAAGGTCATCTAGCGGGGGGGCCAGGAGAGACCCAGTACTTC. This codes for CASSQGHLAGGPGETQYF.

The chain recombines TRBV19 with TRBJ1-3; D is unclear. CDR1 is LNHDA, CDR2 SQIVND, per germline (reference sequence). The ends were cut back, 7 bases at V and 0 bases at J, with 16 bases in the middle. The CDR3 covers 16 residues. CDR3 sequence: CASTHLRGNSGNTIYF. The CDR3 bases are TGTGCCAGTACCCACCTCCGAGGGAACTCTGGAAACACCATATATTTT.

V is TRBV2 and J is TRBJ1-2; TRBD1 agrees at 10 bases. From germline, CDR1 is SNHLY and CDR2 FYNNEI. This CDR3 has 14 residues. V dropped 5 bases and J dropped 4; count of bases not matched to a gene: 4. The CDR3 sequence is CASSPGQGSYGYTF. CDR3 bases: TGTGCCAGCAGTCCGGGACAGGGGTCCTATGGCTACACCTTC. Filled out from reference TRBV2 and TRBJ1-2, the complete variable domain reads EPEVTQTPSHQVTQMGQEVILRCVPISNHLYFYWYRQILGQKVEFLVSFYNNEISEKSEIFDDQFSVERPDGSNFTLKIRSTKLEDSAMYFCASSPGQGSYGYTFGSGTRLTVV.

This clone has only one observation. CDR3 coding DNA: TGTGCCAGCAGTGCACAGTCCTACGAGCAGTACGTC. This gives the protein CASSAQSYEQYV. The J gene is TRBJ2-7, the V gene TRBV6-2 or TRBV6-3; D is undetermined. The V end was cut by 5 bases, the J end by 1 base, with 6 bases between. Germline values: CDR1 MNHEY, CDR2 SVGEGT. This CDR3 region has 12 residues.

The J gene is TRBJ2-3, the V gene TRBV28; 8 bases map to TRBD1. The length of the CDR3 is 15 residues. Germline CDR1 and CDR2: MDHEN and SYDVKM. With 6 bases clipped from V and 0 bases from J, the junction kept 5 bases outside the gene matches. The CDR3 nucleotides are TGTGCCAGCAGCCCGAGACAGGGGAGCACAGATACGCAGTATTTT. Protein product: CASSPRQGSTDTQYF. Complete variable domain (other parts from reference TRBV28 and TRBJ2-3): DVKVTQSSRYLVKRTGEKVFLECVQDMDHENMFWYRQDPGLGLRLIYFSYDVKMKEKGDIPEGYSVSREKKERFSLILESASTNQTSMYLCASSPRQGSTDTQYFGPGTRLTVL.

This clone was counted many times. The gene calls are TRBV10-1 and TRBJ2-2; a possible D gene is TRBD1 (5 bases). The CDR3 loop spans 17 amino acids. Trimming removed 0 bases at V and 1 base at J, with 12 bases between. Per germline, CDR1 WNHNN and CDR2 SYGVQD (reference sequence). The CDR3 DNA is TGCGCCAGCAGTGAGTCGAAGGAAACAGGGAACACCGGGGAGCTGTTTTTT. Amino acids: CASSESKETGNTGELFF.

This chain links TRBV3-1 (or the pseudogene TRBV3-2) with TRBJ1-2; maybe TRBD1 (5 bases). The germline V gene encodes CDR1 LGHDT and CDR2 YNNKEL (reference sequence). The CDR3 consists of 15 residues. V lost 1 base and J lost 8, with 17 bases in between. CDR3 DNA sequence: TGTGCCAGCAGCCAAGGTCAAGGCAGGGTCGAAGGCTACACCTTC. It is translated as CASSQGQGRVEGYTF.